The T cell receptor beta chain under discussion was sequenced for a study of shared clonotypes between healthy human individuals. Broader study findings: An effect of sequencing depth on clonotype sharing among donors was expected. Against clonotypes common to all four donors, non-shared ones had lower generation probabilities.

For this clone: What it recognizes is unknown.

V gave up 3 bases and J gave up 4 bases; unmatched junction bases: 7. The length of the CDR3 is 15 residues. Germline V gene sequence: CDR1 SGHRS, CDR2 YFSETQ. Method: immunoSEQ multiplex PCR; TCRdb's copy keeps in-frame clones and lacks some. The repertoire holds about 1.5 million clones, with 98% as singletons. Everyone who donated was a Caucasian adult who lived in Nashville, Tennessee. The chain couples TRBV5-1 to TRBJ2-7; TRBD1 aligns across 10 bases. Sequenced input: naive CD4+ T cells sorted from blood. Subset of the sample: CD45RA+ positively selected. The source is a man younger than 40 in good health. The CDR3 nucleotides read TGCGCCAGCAGCTCAACCGGGACAGGGGCGTACGAGCAGTACTTC. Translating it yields CASSSTGTGAYEQYF.